This T cell receptor (beta chain) derives from a study of blood T cell repertoires in COVID-19. The CDR3 spans 13 residues. CDR1 and CDR2 (germline): SNHLY, FYNNEI. Germline trimming cut 4 bases from V and 6 bases from J; bases unmatched to any gene: 3. Using immunoSEQ multiplex PCR, the repertoire was profiled, and TCRdb retains in-frame clones only, with some absent. The profile shows roughly 100,000 clones, about 64% of them singletons. The gene calls are TRBV2 and TRBJ2-5; 9 positions match TRBD1. The sample consisted of peripheral blood. The receptor's source is a human donor with acute or convalescent COVID-19. The donor label of this sample is uncertain. The CDR3: CASSGGQGQTQYF. Written as DNA, the CDR3 is TGTGCCAGCAGTGGGGGACAGGGACAGACCCAGTACTTC. The full variable domain, its missing parts supplied by reference TRBV2 and TRBJ2-5, is EPEVTQTPSHQVTQMGQEVILRCVPISNHLYFYWYRQILGQKVEFLVSFYNNEISEKSEIFDDQFSVERPDGSNFTLKIRSTKLEDSAMYFCASSGGQGQTQYFGPGTRLLVL.